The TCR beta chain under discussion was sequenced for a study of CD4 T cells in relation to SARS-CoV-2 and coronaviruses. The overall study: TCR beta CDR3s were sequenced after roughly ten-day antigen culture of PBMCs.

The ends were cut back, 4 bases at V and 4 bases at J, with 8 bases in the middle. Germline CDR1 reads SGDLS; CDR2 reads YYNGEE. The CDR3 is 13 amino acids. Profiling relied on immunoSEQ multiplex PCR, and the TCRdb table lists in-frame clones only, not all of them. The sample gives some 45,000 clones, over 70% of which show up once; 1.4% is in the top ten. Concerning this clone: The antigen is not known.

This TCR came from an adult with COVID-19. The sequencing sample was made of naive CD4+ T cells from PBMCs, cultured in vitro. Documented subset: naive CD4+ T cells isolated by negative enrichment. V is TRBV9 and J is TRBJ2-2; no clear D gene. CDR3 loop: CASSPAGTGELFF. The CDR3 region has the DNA TGTGCCAGCAGCCCAGCAGGCACCGGGGAGCTGTTTTTT.